The subject of this entry is one T cell receptor (beta chain). Its antigen remains unidentified. Germline CDR1 is LGHDT and CDR2 is YNNKEL (reference sequence). The CDR3 contains 15 residues. Blood was collected, roughly 2.5 ml per donor. Unfractionated whole blood yielded total RNA, and T cells were not sorted. This specimen comes from a study of monozygotic twins with inflammatory bowel disease. Template switching introduced UMIs that contain a 6-nucleotide sample barcode. Each CDR3 protein gets one entry in TCRdb, which reprocessed the 5' RACE reads and gives no DNA. The sample has approximately 420,000 distinct CDR3 sequences, and its top ten clones hold 2% to 3%. Study-wide findings and caveats: Relative clonotype sharing with others was diminished in IBD patients versus healthy twins, particularly with disease activity.

This chain joins TRBV3-1 and TRBJ2-7; the D call from TCRdb, TRBD2, cannot be confirmed without DNA. This TCR was recovered from a human donor with ulcerative colitis or Crohn's disease, or a healthy co-twin of an affected twin (not recorded which). Sequencing was done on a sample of blood. The CDR3 sequence is CASSPGTSATYEQYF.